Sequencing of this T cell receptor (beta chain) was carried out in a study of shared clonotypes between healthy human individuals. Negatively enriched CD4+ T cells were divided by CD45RA into naive and memory. Study observations and caveats: Naive CD4 clonotypes overlapped across a handful of donors at roughly 5.1%. As a rule, naive subsets had a larger estimated richness than memory subsets.

V lost 0 bases and J lost 4, with 13 bases in between. Per the germline V gene, CDR1 is SGHDT and CDR2 is YYEEEE. CDR3 size: 15 residues. As for this clone: No antigen is known for it.

Sequencing used immunoSEQ multiplex PCR; TCRdb keeps in-frame clones, though not all of them. The sample carries under 2.5 million clones, around 92% recorded once. The specimen was naive CD4+ T cells from PBMCs. Subset here: CD45RA+ positively selected. This clonotype was sampled from a man aged 18 to 30 in good health. Some clones in this sample may be carry-over from other donors' samples. The genes are TRBV5-6 and TRBJ1-2; TRBD1 might be the D (5 bases). The chain's CDR3 is CASSLVFGQGYGYTF. The CDR3 DNA follows: TGTGCCAGCAGCTTGGTGTTCGGGCAGGGCTATGGCTACACCTTC.